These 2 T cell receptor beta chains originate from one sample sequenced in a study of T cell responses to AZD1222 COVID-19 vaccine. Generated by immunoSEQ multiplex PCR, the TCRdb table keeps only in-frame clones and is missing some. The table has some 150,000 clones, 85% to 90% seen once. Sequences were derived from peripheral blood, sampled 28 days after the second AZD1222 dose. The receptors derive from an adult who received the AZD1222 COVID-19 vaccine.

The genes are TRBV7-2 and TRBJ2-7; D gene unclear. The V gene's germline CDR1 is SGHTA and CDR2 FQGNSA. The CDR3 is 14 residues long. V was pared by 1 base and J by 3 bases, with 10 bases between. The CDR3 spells CASSLVGFVYEQYF. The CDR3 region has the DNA TGTGCCAGCAGCTTAGTGGGGTTTGTCTACGAGCAGTACTTC.

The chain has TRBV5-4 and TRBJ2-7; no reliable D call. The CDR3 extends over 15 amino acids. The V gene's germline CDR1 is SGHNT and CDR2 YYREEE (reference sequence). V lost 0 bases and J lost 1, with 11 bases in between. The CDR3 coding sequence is TGTGCCAGCAGCTTGGCCTTCTCTGGGTCCTACGAGCAGTACTTC. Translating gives CASSLAFSGSYEQYF.